This T cell receptor (beta chain) was sequenced during a study of blood T cell repertoires in COVID-19. Trimming removed 9 bases at V and 1 base at J, with 23 bases between. Germline V gene sequence: CDR1 SGHNT, CDR2 YYREEE (reference sequence). There are 17 residues in the CDR3. Study processing details: Researchers report that nucleated cell counts were estimated from reference gene primer amplification. Measured with immunoSEQ multiplex PCR; TCRdb has only the in-frame clones, and not every one. V, J and clone size are taken as reported in that table, and D and trimming were inferred from the DNA itself. The sample lists 150,000 to 200,000 clones, just under 85% occurring once.

The chain recombines TRBV5-4 with TRBJ1-3; D unresolved. The TCR originated in a woman of 80 years or more with acute or convalescent COVID-19. Sequencing used peripheral blood. The CDR3 reads CATRDVLAGFSGNTIYF. The CDR3 DNA sequence: TGTGCCACCCGAGACGTTTTAGCGGGTTTTTCTGGAAACACCATATATTTT.